Following are 16 T cell receptor beta chains from one sample sequenced in a study of T cells after yellow fever vaccination. From the 5' RACE reads, TCRdb called clonotypes with MiXCR, one entry per CDR3 protein. Of about 230,000 distinct CDR3 sequences listed, 6% to 8% are singletons. Sequences were derived from CD4+ T cells sorted from PBMCs, sampled on the day of the yellow fever booster vaccination. These receptors originate from a man aged 25 to 40 who received the YFV17D yellow fever vaccine.

In its sample, this clonotype was seen many times. At one boundary the junction diverges from the germline segment, which might be a read error. The gene calls are TRBV7-2 and TRBJ2-5; D gene ambiguous. CDR1 SGHTA and CDR2 FQGNSA come from the germline V gene. CDR3 length: 13 amino acids. CDR3 nucleotides: TGTGCCAGCAGCTTAGATAACAAAGAGACCCTGTACTTC. Translation: CASSLDNKETLYF.

This clonotype was seen many times. The J gene is TRBJ2-2, the V gene TRBV5-1; possible D gene TRBD1, 6 bases. Germline CDR1 and CDR2: SGHRS and YFSETQ. This CDR3 has 14 residues. The germline V and J ends were trimmed by 5 bases and 3 bases, with 11 bases remaining between them. CDR3 region: CASRLEGDTGELFF. The CDR3 DNA reads as TGCGCCAGCAGGCTTGAGGGGGACACCGGGGAGCTGTTTTTT.

In its sample, this clonotype was seen many times. This chain uses TRBV20-1 with TRBJ1-5; D ambiguous. The CDR3 length is 15 residues. CDR1 and CDR2 from the germline V gene are DFQATT and SNEGSKA (reference sequence). Trimming pared 2 bases from V and 4 bases from J, leaving 15 bases between. CDR3 nucleotide sequence: TGCAGTGCTAGATCTTCTGGGGAGGCTAATCAGCCCCAGCATTTT. Its translation: CSARSSGEANQPQHF.

The gene calls are TRBV7-2 and TRBJ1-5; tentatively, D is TRBD1 (6 bases). Germline-derived CDR1 and CDR2 are SGHTA and FQGNSA. V was cut by 3 bases and J by 5 bases, with 8 bases left in between. The CDR3 runs 13 residues. In DNA form, the CDR3 reads TGTGCCAGCAGCTTCCAGGGGTATCAGCCCCAGCATTTT. Amino acid sequence: CASSFQGYQPQHF.

This clonotype came up many times. This chain joins TRBV28 and TRBJ2-1; 10 nucleotides line up with TRBD2. The CDR3 is 15 residues long. The J segment lost 8 bases and the V segment lost 8 bases, leaving 12 bases of the junction unmatched. The germline CDR1 and CDR2 sequences are MDHEN and SYDVKM. The CDR3 coding sequence is TGTGCCAGCCAGCCGAGGGCTAGCGGGAGCGATGAGCAGTTCTTC. It yields the protein CASQPRASGSDEQFF. Together with reference TRBV28 and TRBJ2-1, the CDR3 gives the full variable domain: DVKVTQSSRYLVKRTGEKVFLECVQDMDHENMFWYRQDPGLGLRLIYFSYDVKMKEKGDIPEGYSVSREKKERFSLILESASTNQTSMYLCASQPRASGSDEQFFGPGTRLTVL.

The genes are TRBV20-1 and TRBJ2-1; a possible D gene is TRBD1 (5 bases). Germline V gene lookup returns CDR1 DFQATT and CDR2 SNEGSKA (reference sequence). The length of the CDR3 is 13 residues. The V gene lost 1 base and the J gene lost 6 bases, with 10 bases spanning the gap. CDR3 sequence: CSARGPRVNEQFF. CDR3 in DNA: TGCAGTGCTAGAGGCCCCAGGGTCAATGAGCAGTTCTTC.

This clonotype was seen a handful of times. The V and J genes are TRBV20-1 and TRBJ2-7; D is possibly TRBD1 (5 bases). Deletions cut 7 bases from V and 3 bases from J, with 13 bases between. This CDR3 is 12 amino acids long. Germline V gene sequence: CDR1 DFQATT, CDR2 SNEGSKA (reference sequence). This CDR3 reads CSGKGMVYEQYF. DNA for the CDR3: TGCAGTGGGAAGGGGATGGTCTACGAGCAGTACTTC.

This clonotype has just a few counts. As DNA, the CDR3 is TGTGCCAGCTCACCCTTCACGGGGGGCTTCACAATTGGCTACAATGAGCAGTTCTTC. Translating it yields CASSPFTGGFTIGYNEQFF. The rearrangement links TRBV18 to TRBJ2-1; tentative D call: TRBD2 (7 bases). In germline, CDR1 is KGHSH, CDR2 LQKENI. With 3 bases removed from V and 3 bases from J, the gap between germline ends came to 24 bases. The CDR3 has 19 residues.

This clonotype was picked up many times. The V gene is TRBV12-3 or TRBV12-4, the J gene TRBJ2-2; D gene ambiguous. V was clipped by 5 bases and J by 2 bases, with 15 bases between them. The CDR3 spans 16 residues. The CDR3 coding sequence is TGTGCCAGCAGTGATCAAGGATTCTCTAACACCGGGGAGCTGTTTTTT. It yields the protein CASSDQGFSNTGELFF.

Turning to this clonotype: This may arise from a read error, as a much more abundant clone is one base away. The conserved closing phenylalanine or tryptophan is absent in this CDR3, likely reflecting a read error. The CDR3 DNA reads TGTGCCAGCAGCCAAGAAGGAGACTATGAGCAGTTCTAC. Translation: CASSQEGDYEQFY. The J gene is TRBJ2-1, the V gene TRBV4-2, with D uncertain. The CDR3 is made up of 13 amino acids. In germline, CDR1 is LGHNA, CDR2 YNFKEQ. Trimming took off 0 bases at V and 8 bases at J, with 8 bases between the two ends.

The chain employs TRBV3-1 and TRBJ2-7; D is unclear. The CDR3 consists of 12 residues. Trimming stripped 4 bases from V and 7 bases from J, with 11 bases between. CDR1 and CDR2 from the germline V gene are LGHDT and YNNKEL (reference sequence). The CDR3 coding sequence is TGTGCCAGCAGCCTGCGGACCCTAGAGCAGTACTTC. Protein: CASSLRTLEQYF.

The table lists this clonotype with a few counts. This sequence joins TRBV20-1 and TRBJ1-5; D call uncertain. V was cut by 5 bases and J by 6 bases, with 11 bases left in between. Germline V gives CDR1 DFQATT, CDR2 SNEGSKA (reference sequence). The CDR3 is 12 amino acids. The CDR3 DNA follows: TGCAGTGCTGCAGGACTTCGTCAGCCCCAGCATTTT. It specifies CSAAGLRQPQHF.

This clonotype showed up just a few times. A read error may account for a junction end that differs from germline. The chain links TRBV20-1 to TRBJ2-3; D call uncertain. CDR1 is DFQATT, CDR2 SNEGSKA, per germline (reference sequence). This CDR3 is 11 amino acids long. DNA of the CDR3: TGCAGTGTCAACAGCAGAGATACGCAGTATTTT. Translation gives CSVNSRDTQYF.

This clonotype was observed a few times. The chain is built from TRBV6-1 and TRBJ2-7, with D perhaps TRBD1 (6 bases). The germline V and J ends were trimmed by 10 bases and 6 bases, with 22 bases remaining between them. The CDR3 is 14 amino acids. The germline CDR1 and CDR2 sequences are MNHNS and SASEGT. DNA of the CDR3: TGTGCCACCTGGGGGCTCGTGGGGCACTCCGAGCAGTACTTC. Its protein product is CATWGLVGHSEQYF.

This clonotype was seen many times. The DNA of the CDR3 is TGCGCCAGCAGCTCGGCCCCCGGTAGCGGGAGCTCCTACGAGCAGTACTTC. Its translation is CASSSAPGSGSSYEQYF. The chain uses TRBV5-1 and TRBJ2-7; 9 bases match TRBD2. Germline V gene sequence: CDR1 SGHRS, CDR2 YFSETQ. The junction had 10 bases not matched to a gene; V was cut back by 3 bases and J by 0 bases. CDR3 length equals 17 residues. Full variable domain (rest looked up from reference TRBV5-1 and TRBJ2-7): KAGVTQTPRYLIKTRGQQVTLSCSPISGHRSVSWYQQTPGQGLQFLFEYFSETQRNKGNFPGRFSGRQFSNSRSEMNVSTLELGDSALYLCASSSAPGSGSSYEQYFGPGTRLTVT.

CDR3 amino acids: CASSPGRLADDNEQFF. The CDR3 DNA sequence: TGTGCCAGCAGCCCAGGTCGGCTAGCGGACGACAATGAGCAGTTCTTC. The gene calls are TRBV27 and TRBJ2-1, with 7 bases that match TRBD2. There are 16 residues in the CDR3. The J segment lost 5 bases and the V segment lost 6 bases, leaving 13 bases of the junction unmatched. Germline V gives CDR1 MNHEY, CDR2 SMNVEV (reference sequence).